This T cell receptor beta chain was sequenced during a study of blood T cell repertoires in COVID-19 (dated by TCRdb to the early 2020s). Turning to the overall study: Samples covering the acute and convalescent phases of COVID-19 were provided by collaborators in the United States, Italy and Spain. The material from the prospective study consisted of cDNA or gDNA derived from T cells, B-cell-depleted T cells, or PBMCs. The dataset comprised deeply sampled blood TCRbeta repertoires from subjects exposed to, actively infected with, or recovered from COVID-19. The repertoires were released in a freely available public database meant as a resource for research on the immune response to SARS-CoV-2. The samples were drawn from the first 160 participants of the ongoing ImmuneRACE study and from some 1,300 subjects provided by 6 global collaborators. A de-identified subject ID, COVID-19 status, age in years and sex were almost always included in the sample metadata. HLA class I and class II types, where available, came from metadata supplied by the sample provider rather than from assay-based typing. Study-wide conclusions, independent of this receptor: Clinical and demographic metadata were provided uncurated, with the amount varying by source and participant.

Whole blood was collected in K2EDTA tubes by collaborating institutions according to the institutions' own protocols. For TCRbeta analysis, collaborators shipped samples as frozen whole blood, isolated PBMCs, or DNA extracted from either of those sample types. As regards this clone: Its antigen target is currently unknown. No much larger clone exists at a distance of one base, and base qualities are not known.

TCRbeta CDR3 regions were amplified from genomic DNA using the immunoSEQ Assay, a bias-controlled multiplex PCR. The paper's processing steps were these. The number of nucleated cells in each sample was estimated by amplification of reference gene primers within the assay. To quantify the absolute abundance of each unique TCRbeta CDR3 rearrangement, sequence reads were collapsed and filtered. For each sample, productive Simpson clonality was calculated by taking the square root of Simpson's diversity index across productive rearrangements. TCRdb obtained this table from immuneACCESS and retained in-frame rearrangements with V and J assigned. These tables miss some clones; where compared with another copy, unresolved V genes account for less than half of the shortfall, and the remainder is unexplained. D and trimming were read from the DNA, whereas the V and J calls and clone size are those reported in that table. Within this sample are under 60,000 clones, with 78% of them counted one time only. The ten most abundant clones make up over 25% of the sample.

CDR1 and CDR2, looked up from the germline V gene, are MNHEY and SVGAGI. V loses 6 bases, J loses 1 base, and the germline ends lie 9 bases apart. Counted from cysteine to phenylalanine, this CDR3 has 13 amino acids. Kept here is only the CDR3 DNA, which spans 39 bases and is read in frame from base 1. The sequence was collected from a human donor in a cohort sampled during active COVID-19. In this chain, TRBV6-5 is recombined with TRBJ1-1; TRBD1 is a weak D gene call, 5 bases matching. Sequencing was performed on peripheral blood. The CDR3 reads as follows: CASRTAGNTEAFF. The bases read TGTGCCAGCAGGACAGCAGGGAACACTGAAGCTTTCTTT.